This T cell receptor (beta chain) comes out of a study of cytomegalovirus exposure and HLA in healthy donors (dated by TCRdb to between 2016 and 2019). Regarding the complete study: In an earlier analysis of about 560 of the donors, 276 Gb of sequence data and 117 million unique TCR beta sequences from about 179 million T cells were reported. An early release covering roughly 600 HLA-typed donors comprised 250 to 350 gigabases of sequencing data and around 80 million unique TCR sequences. Of the 300 to 450 genotyped donors, 70% to 90% were placed in the genetic ancestry cluster associated with self-reported Caucasian donors. The study was designed to test whether signatures of past pathogen exposure could be identified by cataloging public T cell receptors. Using immunosequencing, the study profiled T cell repertoires from fewer than 700 subjects and related those repertoires to cytomegalovirus serostatus. Along with the approximately 650-subject first cohort, a separate validation cohort of around 120 different subjects was used. The study combined high-throughput TCR immunosequencing, statistical association of individual TCRs with disease status, and machine learning to predict cytomegalovirus infection status. A later analysis re-examined previously published TCR beta repertoires from more than 600 donors and added high-resolution HLA genotyping to investigate patterns of TCR occurrence. The later analysis used no new phenotypic data to find candidate immune exposures, relying instead on TCR beta sequences and their occurrence across donors. To decide whether each TCR beta V gene segment behaved as functional or pseudogenic, an earlier analysis of fewer than 750 of the donors relied on high-throughput TCR beta sequencing. Donor age, sex, ethnicity and CMV serostatus were collected together with the repertoire data. A later genetic analysis used genome-wide SNP genotypes for about 60% of the roughly 700 donors, treating that subset as a discovery cohort. All discovery cohort repertoires had been generated using a single sequencing platform. Class I and class II HLA loci were covered by the typing at four-digit resolution. The number of typed donors differed by locus: about 620-630 for A, B, C, DRB1 and DQB1; 522 for DQA1; about 600 for DPA1; and about 470 for DPB1. Several DR-DQ haplotypes were treated as single units for association and clustering because of strong linkage in the cohort. On average, roughly 250,000 unique TCR beta nucleotide sequences were sequenced per donor among a few hundred genotyped donors of the cohort, with about 19% of those sequences being non-productive.

Reading the germline V gene gives CDR1 SGDLS and CDR2 YYNGEE. The CDR3 covers 18 residues, taking in both the cysteine and the phenylalanine. Of all the DNA, just the CDR3 is kept, 54 bases in frame from base 1. V is trimmed back by 4 bases and J by 6 bases, and the junction contains 13 bases that no gene match accounts for. Points on this clone: Its target antigen remains unknown. No base quality information exists; no much larger clone differs at one position.

The cohort consisted of more than 650 healthy bone marrow donors. Cohort members were all nominally healthy when sampled, although unrecorded immune exposures were likely present. The donor tested CMV seronegative, placing the donor among the 350 to 400 seronegative members of the cohort. Every donor gave a peripheral blood sample, and the peripheral blood mononuclear cells from that sample were used for TCR beta sequencing. The Qiagen DNeasy Blood Extraction Kit was used to extract genomic DNA from the blood cell samples. The method was the immunoSEQ multiplex PCR assay. For the multiplex PCR, a mixture combining 60 forward primers for TCR Vbeta segments and 13 reverse primers for TCR Jbeta segments was used. Amplification of the CDR3 region of rearranged TCR beta genes was performed with a multiplex PCR assay on genomic DNA. The amplified TCR beta libraries were sequenced on the Illumina HiSeq System as 87-base-pair reads. As for the original processing: In a later analysis, some 80 million unique TCR beta chains were counted across the 500 to 850 repertoires, and roughly 11 million of these chains were shared by at least two donors. Raw reads were error-corrected and collapsed into unique sequences by a nearest-neighbor algorithm in which closely related sequences were merged to remove PCR and sequencing errors. V, D and J gene segments were assigned by aligning CDR3 sequences to IMGT reference sequences. For a sequence to be retained, a match of at least six nucleotides was required to both a V gene segment and a J gene segment. A rearrangement counted as productive if the CDR3 had no stop codons and remained in frame with V and J, and every other rearrangement counted as non-productive. CDR3 was defined by IMGT convention, running from the second conserved V-encoded cysteine to the conserved J-encoded phenylalanine. In an earlier analysis of around 600 of the donors, sequences lacking an unambiguous match to a single V gene segment were excluded. An earlier analysis of a few hundred of the donors classified V segments as functional when productive rearrangements were above 56.7% and as segregating when the standard deviation between donors was above 5%. A statistical classification framework was built to diagnose cytomegalovirus status from the catalog of TCR beta chain sequences. V and J gene assignment, in a later analysis, came from comparing TCR nucleotide sequences with IMGT/GENE-DB human TR gene sequences. The TCRdist pipeline was used in a later analysis to assign CDR3 sequences and most-parsimonious VDJ recombination scenarios. In a later analysis, each TCR beta chain was defined by its CDR3 amino acid sequence together with its V-gene family, and reads lacking a unique V-gene family were excluded. A later analysis removed 550 to 700 highly shared, low-generation-probability nucleotide sequences to deal with suspected cross-contamination and a sequencing artifact. A later analysis calculated a clonal expansion index for each public chain from normalized within-repertoire ranks of inferred template counts. In a later analysis, generation probabilities were computed using a VDJ recombination model fitted to out-of-frame rearrangements, and the results were checked against IGoR. In a later analysis, TCR-TCR, TCR-HLA and TCR-CMV co-occurrence was scored with hypergeometric tests, and a repertoire-size bias correction was applied to TCR pairs. In a later analysis, false discovery rates were estimated by permuting HLA or CMV assignments 20 times. In a later analysis, co-occurring TCRs were grouped using DBSCAN, and TCRdist sequence similarity was added for clustering within HLA-allele-positive subsets. Repertoires with fewer than 30,000 or more than 120,000 public chains, plus five repertoires with anomalous nucleotide sharing, were excluded from co-occurrence clustering. Sourced from immuneACCESS, this table was stored by TCRdb with only in-frame sequences that have V and J called. A share of the clones is absent; for the studies checked, an unresolved V gene accounts for under half, and the remainder has no known explanation. The D gene and trimming were derived from the DNA, and the V and J assignments and clone size from that table. In all, the sample holds more than 200,000 clones, and 65% to 80% of those were seen once. The ten largest clones represent 15% to 19% of the sample.

General study outcomes and caveats: A total of fewer than 200 TCR beta chains were listed by the study as associated with cytomegalovirus. Some IMGT-functional V segments, including TRBV6-2 and TRBV6-3, could not be told apart with the 87-base-pair reads, so those segments were excluded. Only TCR beta chains were sequenced in this cohort, and the absence of alpha or paired-chain data limited detectable features. A further reported finding was that TCR beta sequences accurately predicted the HLA-A and HLA-B alleles for most subjects in the first cohort. Most CMV-associated TCR beta chains appeared to be HLA-restricted in a later analysis, and the HLA associations seemed to be driven largely by CMV exposure. Compared with the approximately 720-donor mean, donors in an Asian-associated ancestry cluster had fewer N-insertions in productive TCRs, according to a later genetic analysis. In a later analysis, some 18,000 TCR beta sequences were associated with specific HLA alleles at a false discovery rate of 0.05. An association between a missense DCLRE1C variant and V-gene and J-gene trimming of TCR beta chains was found in a later genetic analysis and replicated in an independent cohort. Linkage disequilibrium might explain the correlated functional status among segregating V segments, but an unknown experimental factor could not be excluded. Presence/absence analyses assumed roughly uniform sequencing depth across donors, an assumption that may not hold. A later analysis found that HLA-associated TCR beta chains were more clonally expanded and had lower generation probabilities than equally common non-associated chains. A cluster of highly shared sequence variants was judged likely to represent a technical artifact of the sequencing pipeline. CMV serostatus was the only immune exposure information available for the cohort. While some public TCRs were present in many individuals, most TCR sequences turned up only very rarely across donors. An earlier analysis of 450 to 750 of the donors showed that most TCR beta V segments appeared in productive rearrangements either about 87% or about 30% of the time, which broadly matched IMGT annotations. In vitro tests confirmed that a few of the cytomegalovirus-associated TCR beta chains recognize cytomegalovirus antigens. A later analysis reported that several top co-occurrence clusters appeared linked to parvovirus B19, influenza, CMV and Epstein-Barr virus. According to a later analysis, TCR association rates differed among HLA loci, with DRB1 alleles showing the most associated TCRs and HLA-C alleles showing the fewest. The earlier analysis of approximately 540 of the donors excluded approximately 17 rarely observed V segments, including chromosome 9 orphons, because counts were too low. Assigning TCR associations to individual alleles was difficult when HLA alleles, especially DR and DQ, strongly co-occurred. Because some donors lacked HLA typing at each locus, the association tests relied only on the typed subset. Cytomegalovirus status was reported to be diagnosed by the classifier with high specificity and sensitivity in both the original and validation cohorts. The authors suggested that the approach could potentially be generalized to other disease states and immunological phenotypes.

The TCR was taken from a man aged 35-49 years in good health and CMV-seronegative. Recombination linked TRBV9 to TRBJ2-1; 13 junctional bases match TRBD2. The sequencing input was PBMCs. Read as DNA, the sequence is TGTGCCAGCAGCCTCAATAGACTAGCGGGAGGATCCCCCAATGAGCAGTTCTTC. Its protein is CASSLNRLAGGSPNEQFF.